Below, one T cell receptor (beta chain) is given with its context. No antigen is known for it. The data were obtained in a study of T cell responses to AZD1222 COVID-19 vaccine. Study-wide findings and caveats: Most donors were white British, females outnumbered males, and clonal diversity was possibly underestimated. Spike-specific TCR breadth and depth grew following two AZD1222 doses. Repertoire samples came only from after the peak T cell response. AZD1222 recipients seropositive at baseline numbered only 6 or 7.

The table came from immunoSEQ multiplex PCR; TCRdb's copy has only in-frame clones and leaves some out. The profile covers 200,000 to 300,000 clones, with 93% appearing a single time and 0.55% taken by the ten largest. Trimming stripped 0 bases from V and 7 bases from J, with 10 bases between. Germline V lookup: CDR1 SGHNT, CDR2 YYREEE (reference sequence). The CDR3 has 13 residues. The source is an adult in good health. V and J are TRBV5-4 and TRBJ1-1, with a tentative D call TRBD1 (6 bases). The specimen comprised peripheral blood, sampled on day 0 of AZD1222 vaccination. The DNA for the CDR3 is TGTGCCAGCAGCTTGGGAGGGGGGAATGAAGCTTTCTTT. Protein product: CASSLGGGNEAFF.